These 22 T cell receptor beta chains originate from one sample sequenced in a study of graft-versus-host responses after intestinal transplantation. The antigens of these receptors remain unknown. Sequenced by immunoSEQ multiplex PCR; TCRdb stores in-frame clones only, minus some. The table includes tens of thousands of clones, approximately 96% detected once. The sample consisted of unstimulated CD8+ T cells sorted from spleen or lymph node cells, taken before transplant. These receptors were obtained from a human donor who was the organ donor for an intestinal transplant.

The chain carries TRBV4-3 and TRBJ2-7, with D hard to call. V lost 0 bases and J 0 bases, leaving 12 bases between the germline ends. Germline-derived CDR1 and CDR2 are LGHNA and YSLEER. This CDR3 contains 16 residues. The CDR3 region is CASSQDRVGGSYEQYF. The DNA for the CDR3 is TGCGCCAGCAGCCAAGATCGGGTGGGCGGCTCCTACGAGCAGTACTTC.

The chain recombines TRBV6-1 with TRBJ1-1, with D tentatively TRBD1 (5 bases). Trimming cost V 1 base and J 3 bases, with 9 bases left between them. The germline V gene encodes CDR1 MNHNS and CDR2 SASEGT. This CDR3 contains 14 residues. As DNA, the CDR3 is TGTGCCAGCAGTGAAGGCAGGGTGTACACTGAAGCTTTCTTT. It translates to CASSEGRVYTEAFF.

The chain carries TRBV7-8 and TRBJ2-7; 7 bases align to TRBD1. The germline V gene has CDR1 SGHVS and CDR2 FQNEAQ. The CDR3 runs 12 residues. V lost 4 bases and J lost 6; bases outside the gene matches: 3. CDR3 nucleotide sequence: TGTGCCAGCAGCTCGGGACAGCTCGAGCAGTACTTC. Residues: CASSSGQLEQYF.

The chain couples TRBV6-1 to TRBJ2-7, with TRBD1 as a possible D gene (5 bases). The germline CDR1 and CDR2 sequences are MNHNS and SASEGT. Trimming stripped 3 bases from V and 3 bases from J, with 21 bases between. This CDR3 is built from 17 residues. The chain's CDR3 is CASSDAPLDQGSYEQYF. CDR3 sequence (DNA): TGTGCCAGCAGTGATGCCCCACTCGACCAGGGTAGCTACGAGCAGTACTTC.

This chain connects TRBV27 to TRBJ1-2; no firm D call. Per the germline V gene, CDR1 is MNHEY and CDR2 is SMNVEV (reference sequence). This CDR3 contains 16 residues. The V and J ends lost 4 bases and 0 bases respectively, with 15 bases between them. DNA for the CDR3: TGTGCCAGCAGTTCTGGGAACCCCTCGGCTAACTATGGCTACACCTTC. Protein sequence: CASSSGNPSANYGYTF.

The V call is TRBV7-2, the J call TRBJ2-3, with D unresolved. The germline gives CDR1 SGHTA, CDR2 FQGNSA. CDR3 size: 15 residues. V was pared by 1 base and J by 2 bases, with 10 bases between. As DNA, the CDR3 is TGTGCCAGCAGCTTAGTTACAGCATCCACAGATACGCAGTATTTT. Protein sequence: CASSLVTASTDTQYF.

CDR3 coding DNA: TGTGCCAGTAATCGGCAGGCAGCTAACTATGGCTACACCTTC. This translates into CASNRQAANYGYTF. V usage is TRBV19 and J usage is TRBJ1-2; no reliable D call. V gave up 7 bases and J gave up 0 bases, with 12 bases separating them. Germline CDR1 is LNHDA and CDR2 is SQIVND (reference sequence). The CDR3 spans 14 residues.

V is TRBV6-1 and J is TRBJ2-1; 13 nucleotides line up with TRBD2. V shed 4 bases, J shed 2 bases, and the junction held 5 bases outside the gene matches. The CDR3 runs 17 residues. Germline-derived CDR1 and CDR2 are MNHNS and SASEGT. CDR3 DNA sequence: TGTGCCAGCAGTGTTACGACTAGCGGGGGGACCTACAATGAGCAGTTCTTC. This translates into CASSVTTSGGTYNEQFF.

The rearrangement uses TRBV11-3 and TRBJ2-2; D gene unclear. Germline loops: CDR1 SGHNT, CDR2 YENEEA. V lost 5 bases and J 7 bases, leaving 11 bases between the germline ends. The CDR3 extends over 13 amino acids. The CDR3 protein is CASSQDFIGELFF. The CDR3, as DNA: TGTGCCAGCAGCCAGGATTTTATCGGGGAGCTGTTTTTT.

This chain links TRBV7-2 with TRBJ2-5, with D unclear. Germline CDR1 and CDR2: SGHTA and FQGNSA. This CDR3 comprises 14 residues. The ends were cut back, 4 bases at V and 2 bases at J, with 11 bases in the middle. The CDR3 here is CASSSVVGQETQYF. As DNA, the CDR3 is TGTGCCAGCAGCTCCGTGGTAGGGCAAGAGACCCAGTACTTC.

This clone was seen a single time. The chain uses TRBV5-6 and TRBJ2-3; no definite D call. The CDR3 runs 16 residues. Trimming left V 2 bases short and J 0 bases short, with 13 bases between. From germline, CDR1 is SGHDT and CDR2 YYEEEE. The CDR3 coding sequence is TGTGCCAGCAGCTTTCCGCTGTCGGTAAGCACAGATACGCAGTATTTT. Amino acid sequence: CASSFPLSVSTDTQYF.

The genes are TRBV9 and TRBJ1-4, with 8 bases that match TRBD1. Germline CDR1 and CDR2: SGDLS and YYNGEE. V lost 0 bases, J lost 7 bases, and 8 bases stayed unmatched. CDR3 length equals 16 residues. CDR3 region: CASSVGQGAMSEKLFF. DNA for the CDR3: TGTGCCAGCAGCGTAGGCCAGGGGGCGATGAGTGAAAAACTGTTTTTT.

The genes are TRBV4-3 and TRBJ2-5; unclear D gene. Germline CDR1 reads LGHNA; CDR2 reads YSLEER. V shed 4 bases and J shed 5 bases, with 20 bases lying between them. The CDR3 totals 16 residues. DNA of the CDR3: TGCGCCAGCAGCCTACTCTCAACAGAATCGCGGGAGACCCAGTACTTC. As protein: CASSLLSTESRETQYF.

CDR3 sequence (DNA): TGCGCCAGCAGCCACGACCGGGGAGATCCCACTCAGACCCAGTACTTC. Translating it yields CASSHDRGDPTQTQYF. The chain combines TRBV4-3 with TRBJ2-5; TRBD2 might be the D (5 bases). CDR1 is LGHNA, CDR2 YSLEER, per germline. This CDR3 is 16 amino acids long. The V end lost 3 bases, the J end lost 6 bases, and 20 bases lay between the germline ends.

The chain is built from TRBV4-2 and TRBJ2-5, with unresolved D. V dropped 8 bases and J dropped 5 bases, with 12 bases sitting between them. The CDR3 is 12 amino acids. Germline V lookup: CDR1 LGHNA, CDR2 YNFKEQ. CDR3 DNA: TGTGCCAGCTCCCCCGGGTGGGAGACCCAGTACTTC. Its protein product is CASSPGWETQYF.

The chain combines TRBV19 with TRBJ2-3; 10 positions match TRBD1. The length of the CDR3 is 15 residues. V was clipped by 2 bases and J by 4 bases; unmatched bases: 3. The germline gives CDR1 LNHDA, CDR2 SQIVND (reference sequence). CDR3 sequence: CASSITDRGADTQYF. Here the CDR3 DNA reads TGTGCCAGTAGTATAACGGACAGGGGGGCAGATACGCAGTATTTT.

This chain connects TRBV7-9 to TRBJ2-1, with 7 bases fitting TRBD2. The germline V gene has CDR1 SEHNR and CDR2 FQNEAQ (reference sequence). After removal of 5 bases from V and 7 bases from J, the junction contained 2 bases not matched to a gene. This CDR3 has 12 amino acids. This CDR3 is CASSGSGNEQFF. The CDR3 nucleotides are TGTGCCAGCAGCGGTAGCGGGAATGAGCAGTTCTTC.

CDR3 bases: TGTGCCAGCAGCTTGTCACTACAGACTCGAAACATTCAGTACTTC. Its protein is CASSLSLQTRNIQYF. This chain links TRBV7-9 with TRBJ2-4, with no clear D. With 3 bases removed from V and 6 bases from J, the gap between germline ends came to 15 bases. The germline CDR1 and CDR2 sequences are SEHNR and FQNEAQ (reference sequence). The CDR3 extends over 15 amino acids. The complete variable domain, with remaining parts taken from reference TRBV7-9 and TRBJ2-4, reads DTGVSQNPRHKITKRGQNVTFRCDPISEHNRLYWYRQTLGQGPEFLTYFQNEAQLEKSRLLSDRFSAERPKGSFSTLEIQRTEQGDSAMYLCASSLSLQTRNIQYFGAGTRLSVL.

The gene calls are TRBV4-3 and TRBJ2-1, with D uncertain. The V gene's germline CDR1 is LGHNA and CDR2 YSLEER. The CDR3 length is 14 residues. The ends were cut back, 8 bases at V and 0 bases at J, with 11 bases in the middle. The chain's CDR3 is CASSPGNSYNEQFF. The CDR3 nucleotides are TGCGCCAGCTCACCAGGTAACTCCTACAATGAGCAGTTCTTC.

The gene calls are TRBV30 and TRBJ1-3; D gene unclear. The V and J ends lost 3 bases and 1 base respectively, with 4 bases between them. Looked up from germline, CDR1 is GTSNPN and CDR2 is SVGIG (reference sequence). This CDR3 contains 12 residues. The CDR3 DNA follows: TGTGCCTGGAGAGATTCTGGAAACACCATATATTTT. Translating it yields CAWRDSGNTIYF. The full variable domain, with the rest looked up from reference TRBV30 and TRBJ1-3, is SQTIHQWPATLVQPVGSPLSLECTVEGTSNPNLYWYRQAAGRGLQLLFYSVGIGQISSEVPQNLSASRPQDRQFILSSKKLLLSDSGFYLCAWRDSGNTIYFGEGSWLTVV.

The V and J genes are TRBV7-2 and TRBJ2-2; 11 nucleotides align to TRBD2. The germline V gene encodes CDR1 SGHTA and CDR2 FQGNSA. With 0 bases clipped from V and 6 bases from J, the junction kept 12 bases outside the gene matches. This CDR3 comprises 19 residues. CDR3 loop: CASSLAWLGLAERPGELFF. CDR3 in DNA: TGTGCCAGCAGCTTAGCGTGGTTGGGACTAGCGGAGAGGCCCGGGGAGCTGTTTTTT.

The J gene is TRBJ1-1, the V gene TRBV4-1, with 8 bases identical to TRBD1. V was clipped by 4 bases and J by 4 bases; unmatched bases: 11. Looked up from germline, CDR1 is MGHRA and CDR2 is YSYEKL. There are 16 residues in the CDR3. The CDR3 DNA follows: TGCGCCAGCAGCCCCCATGGACAGGGAGTATCCACTGAAGCTTTCTTT. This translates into CASSPHGQGVSTEAFF.